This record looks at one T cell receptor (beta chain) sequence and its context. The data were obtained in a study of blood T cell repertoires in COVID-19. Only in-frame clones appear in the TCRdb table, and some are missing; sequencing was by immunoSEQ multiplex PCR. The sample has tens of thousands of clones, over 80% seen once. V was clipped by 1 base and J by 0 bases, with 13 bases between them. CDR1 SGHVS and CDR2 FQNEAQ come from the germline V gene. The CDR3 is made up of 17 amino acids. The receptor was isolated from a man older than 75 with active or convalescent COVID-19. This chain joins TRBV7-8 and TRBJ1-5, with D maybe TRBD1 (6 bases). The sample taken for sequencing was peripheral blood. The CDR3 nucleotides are TGTGCCAGCAGCTTAGAGTCAAGGGGGTATAGCAATCAGCCCCAGCATTTT. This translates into CASSLESRGYSNQPQHF. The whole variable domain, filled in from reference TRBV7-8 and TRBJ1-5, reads GAGVSQSPRYKVAKRGQDVALRCDPISGHVSLFWYQQALGQGPEFLTYFQNEAQLDKSGLPSDRFFAERPEGSVSTLKIQRTQQEDSAVYLCASSLESRGYSNQPQHFGDGTRLSIL.